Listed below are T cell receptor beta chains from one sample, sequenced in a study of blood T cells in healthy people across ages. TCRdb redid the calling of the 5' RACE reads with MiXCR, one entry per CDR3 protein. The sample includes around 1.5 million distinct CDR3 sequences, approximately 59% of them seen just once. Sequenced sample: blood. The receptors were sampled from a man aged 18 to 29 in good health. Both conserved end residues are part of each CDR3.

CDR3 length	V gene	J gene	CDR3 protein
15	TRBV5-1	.	CASSPIASDQETQYF
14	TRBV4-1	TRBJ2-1	CASSQDGLYNEQFF
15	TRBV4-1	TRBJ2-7	CASSRGGTDIYEQYF
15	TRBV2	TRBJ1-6	CASSVSETGNSPLHF
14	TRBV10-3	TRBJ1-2	CAIRGGQSFEGYTF
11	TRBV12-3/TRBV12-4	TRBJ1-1	CASSLGIEAFF
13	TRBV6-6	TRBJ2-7	CASERDRSAEQYF
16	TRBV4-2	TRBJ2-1	CASSQATRDNYNEQFF
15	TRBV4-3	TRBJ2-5	CASSQERGGHETQYF
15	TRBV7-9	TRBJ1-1	CASSQTTDPSTEAFF
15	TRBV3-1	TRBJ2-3	CASSEGDYSTDTQYF
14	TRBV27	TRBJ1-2	CASRDAQGLRGYTF
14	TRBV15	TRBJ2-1	CATSRALADWEQFF
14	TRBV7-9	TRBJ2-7	CASSPPDRGHEQYF
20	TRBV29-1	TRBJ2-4	CSVGSLGLAGGRVAKNIQYF
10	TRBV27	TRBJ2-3	CASPTDTQYF
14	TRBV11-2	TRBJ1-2	CASSLVGAGYGYTF
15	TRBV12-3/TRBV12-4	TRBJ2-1	CASSFPGQGLHEQFF
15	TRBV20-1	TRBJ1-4	CSARPWKGLNEKLFF